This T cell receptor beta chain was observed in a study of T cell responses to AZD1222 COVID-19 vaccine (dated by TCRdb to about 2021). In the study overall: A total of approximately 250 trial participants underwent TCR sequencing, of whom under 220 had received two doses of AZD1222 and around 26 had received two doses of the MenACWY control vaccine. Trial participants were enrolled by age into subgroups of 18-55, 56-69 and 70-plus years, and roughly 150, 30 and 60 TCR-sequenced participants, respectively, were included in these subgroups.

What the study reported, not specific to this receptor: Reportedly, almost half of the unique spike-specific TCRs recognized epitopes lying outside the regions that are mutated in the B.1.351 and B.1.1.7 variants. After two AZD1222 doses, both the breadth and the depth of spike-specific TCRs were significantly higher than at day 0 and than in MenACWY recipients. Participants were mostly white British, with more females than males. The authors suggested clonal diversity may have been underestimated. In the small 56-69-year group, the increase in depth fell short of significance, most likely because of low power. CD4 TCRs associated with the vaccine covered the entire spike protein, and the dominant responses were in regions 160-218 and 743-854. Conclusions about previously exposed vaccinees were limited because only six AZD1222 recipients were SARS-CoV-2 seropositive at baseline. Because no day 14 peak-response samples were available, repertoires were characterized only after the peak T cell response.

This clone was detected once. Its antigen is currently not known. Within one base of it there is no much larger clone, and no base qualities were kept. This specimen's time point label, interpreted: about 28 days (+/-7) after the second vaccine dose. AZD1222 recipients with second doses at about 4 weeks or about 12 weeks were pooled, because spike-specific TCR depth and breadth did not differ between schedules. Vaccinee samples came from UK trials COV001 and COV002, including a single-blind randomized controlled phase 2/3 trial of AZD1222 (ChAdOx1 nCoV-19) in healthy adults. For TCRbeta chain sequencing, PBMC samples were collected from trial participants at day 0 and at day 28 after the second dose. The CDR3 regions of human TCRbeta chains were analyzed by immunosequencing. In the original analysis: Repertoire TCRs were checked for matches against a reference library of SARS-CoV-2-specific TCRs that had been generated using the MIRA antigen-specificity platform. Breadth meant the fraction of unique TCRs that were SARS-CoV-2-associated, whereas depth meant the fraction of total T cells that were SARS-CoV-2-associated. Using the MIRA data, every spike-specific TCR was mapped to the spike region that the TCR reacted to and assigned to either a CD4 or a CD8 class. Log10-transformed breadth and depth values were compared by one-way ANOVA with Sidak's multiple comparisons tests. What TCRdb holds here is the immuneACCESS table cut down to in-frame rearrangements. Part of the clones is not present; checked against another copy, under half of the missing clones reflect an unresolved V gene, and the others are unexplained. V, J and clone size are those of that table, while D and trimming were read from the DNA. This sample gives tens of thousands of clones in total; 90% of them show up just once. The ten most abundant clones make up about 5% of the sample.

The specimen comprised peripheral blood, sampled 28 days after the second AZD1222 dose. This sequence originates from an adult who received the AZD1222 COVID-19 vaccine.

CDR3 sequence: CASSIDGTGSQETQYF. DNA sequence: TGTGCCAGTAGTATAGATGGGACAGGGTCCCAAGAGACCCAGTACTTC. The V gene is TRBV19 and the J gene is TRBJ2-5, and TRBD1 matches 9 of the central bases. The germline V and J ends show losses of 0 bases and 1 base respectively, and no gene match explains 3 bases of the junction. Sequences LNHDA (CDR1) and SQIVND (CDR2) are obtained from the germline V gene (reference sequence). There are 16 amino acids in the CDR3, from cysteine to phenylalanine inclusive. Of all the DNA, just the CDR3 is kept, 48 bases in frame from base 1.